This T cell receptor (beta chain) was observed in a study of CD8+ T cells in alopecia areata. V lost 5 bases to trimming and J lost 5 bases, with 15 bases between them. Germline V gene sequence: CDR1 MDHEN, CDR2 SYDVKM. The CDR3 has 14 residues. TCR sequencing used cDNA made by reverse transcription of extracted RNA. Repertoires were generated with immunoSEQ multiplex PCR, while TCRdb's copy carries only in-frame clones and drops some. The table has around 100,000 clones, approximately 60% seen once; the top ten hold about 8.8%. The genes are TRBV28 and TRBJ1-2, with no clear D. Sequencing input: CD4+ T cells sorted from blood. The TCR comes from a human donor in good health. DNA of the CDR3: TGTGCCAGCAGTCTGGATAGGGCTCTTTATGGCTACACCTTC. Translating it yields CASSLDRALYGYTF.